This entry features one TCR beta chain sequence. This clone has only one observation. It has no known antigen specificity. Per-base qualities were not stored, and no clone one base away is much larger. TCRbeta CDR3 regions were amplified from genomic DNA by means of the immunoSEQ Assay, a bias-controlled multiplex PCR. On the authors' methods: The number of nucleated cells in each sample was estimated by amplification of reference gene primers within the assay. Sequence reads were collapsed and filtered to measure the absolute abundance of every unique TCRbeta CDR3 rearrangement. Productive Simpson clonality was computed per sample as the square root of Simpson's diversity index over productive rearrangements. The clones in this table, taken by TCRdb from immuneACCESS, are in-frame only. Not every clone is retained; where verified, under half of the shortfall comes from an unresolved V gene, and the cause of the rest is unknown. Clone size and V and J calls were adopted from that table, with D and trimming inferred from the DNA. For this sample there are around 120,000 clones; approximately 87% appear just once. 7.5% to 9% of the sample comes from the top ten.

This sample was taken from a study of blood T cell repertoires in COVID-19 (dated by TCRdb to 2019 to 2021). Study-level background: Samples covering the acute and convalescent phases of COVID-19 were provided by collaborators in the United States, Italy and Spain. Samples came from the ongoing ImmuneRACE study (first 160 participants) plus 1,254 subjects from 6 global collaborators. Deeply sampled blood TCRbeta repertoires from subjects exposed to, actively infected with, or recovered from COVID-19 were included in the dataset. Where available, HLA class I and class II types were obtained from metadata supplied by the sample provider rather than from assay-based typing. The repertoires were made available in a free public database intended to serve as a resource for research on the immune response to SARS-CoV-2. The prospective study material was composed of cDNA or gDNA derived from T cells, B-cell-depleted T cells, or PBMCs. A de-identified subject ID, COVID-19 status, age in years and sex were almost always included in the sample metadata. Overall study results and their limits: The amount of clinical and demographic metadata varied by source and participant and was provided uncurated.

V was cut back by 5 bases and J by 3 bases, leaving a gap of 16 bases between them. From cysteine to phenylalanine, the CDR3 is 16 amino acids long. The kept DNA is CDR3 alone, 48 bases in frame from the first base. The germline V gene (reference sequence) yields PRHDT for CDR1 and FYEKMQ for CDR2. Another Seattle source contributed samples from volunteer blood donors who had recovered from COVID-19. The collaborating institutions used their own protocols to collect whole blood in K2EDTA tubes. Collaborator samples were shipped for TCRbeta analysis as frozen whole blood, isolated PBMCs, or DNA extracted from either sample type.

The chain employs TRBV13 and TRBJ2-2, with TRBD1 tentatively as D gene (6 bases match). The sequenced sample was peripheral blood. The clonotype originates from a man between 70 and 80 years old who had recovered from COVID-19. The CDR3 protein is CASSPPQGRDTGELFF. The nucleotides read TGTGCCAGCAGCCCACCACAGGGTAGGGACACCGGGGAGCTGTTTTTT.